These 24 T cell receptor beta chains originate from one sample sequenced in a study of T cell responses to AZD1222 COVID-19 vaccine. Clones were read by immunoSEQ multiplex PCR, and TCRdb kept only the in-frame ones, dropping some. The sample lists 90,000 to 120,000 clones, approximately 90% occurring once. Sequences were derived from peripheral blood, sampled on day 0 of AZD1222 vaccination. All receptors come from an adult in good health.

The chain combines TRBV5-5 with TRBJ1-6; 7 positions agree with TRBD1. Germline CDR1 and CDR2: SGHKS and YYEKEE (reference sequence). CDR3 length: 17 amino acids. The trim removed 0 bases at V and 8 bases at J, leaving 11 bases unmatched. DNA of the CDR3: TGTGCCAGCAGCTTGGGGGCGTCAGGGGGACAATATTCACCCCTCCACTTT. It yields the protein CASSLGASGGQYSPLHF.

The chain combines TRBV6-2 or TRBV6-3 with TRBJ1-2; D remains ambiguous. CDR3 length: 14 residues. Germline CDR1 and CDR2: MNHEY and SVGEGT. Trimming removed 3 bases from V and 8 bases from J, with 16 bases in between. The CDR3 bases are TGTGCCAGCAGTTATGAATCAGGCAAGAACGGCTACACCTTC. Translating it yields CASSYESGKNGYTF.

V gene TRBV27 combines with J gene TRBJ2-2, with TRBD1 matching 7 bases. V trimming: 5 bases; J trimming: 7 bases; junction bases outside the gene matches: 7. In germline, CDR1 is MNHEY, CDR2 SMNVEV (reference sequence). The CDR3 loop spans 14 amino acids. The CDR3 nucleotides read TGTGCCAGCAGTGCGGCGCGGACAGGCGGGGAGCTGTTTTTT. Protein: CASSAARTGGELFF.

V gene TRBV6-2 or TRBV6-3 combines with J gene TRBJ2-2; 7 positions match TRBD2. Trimming removed 0 bases from V and 2 bases from J; junction bases left unmatched: 3. CDR3 length: 16 residues. Germline values: CDR1 MNHEY, CDR2 SVGEGT. CDR3 coding DNA: TGTGCCAGCAGTTACTCGGGGGGGAGCAACACCGGGGAGCTGTTTTTT. It encodes CASSYSGGSNTGELFF.

The chain joins TRBV30 to TRBJ2-2, with D maybe TRBD2 (5 bases). CDR3 length: 16 amino acids. Germline assignment: CDR1 GTSNPN and CDR2 SVGIG (reference sequence). V lost 2 bases and J lost 3, with 16 bases in between. The CDR3 nucleotides read TGTGCCTGGAGTTCGGCAGTAGACTATTACACCGGGGAGCTGTTTTTT. Its protein product is CAWSSAVDYYTGELFF.

This clone was recorded only once. The rearrangement uses TRBV27 and TRBJ1-3, with unresolved D. Germline-derived CDR1 and CDR2 are MNHEY and SMNVEV (reference sequence). Trimming left V 6 bases short and J 2 bases short, with 8 bases between. The CDR3 covers 13 residues. The CDR3 sequence is CASRSGAGNTIYF. CDR3 DNA: TGTGCCAGCAGGTCAGGTGCTGGAAACACCATATATTTT.

V gene TRBV12-5 combines with J gene TRBJ2-1, with 7 bases matching TRBD2. The CDR3 loop spans 15 amino acids. V gave up 1 base and J gave up 10 bases; unmatched junction bases: 10. The V gene's germline CDR1 is LGHNT and CDR2 FRNRAP. CDR3 in amino acids: CASGLAKTGGTEQFF. The DNA of the CDR3 is TGTGCTAGTGGTTTGGCAAAGACGGGGGGAACGGAGCAGTTCTTC.

This chain uses TRBV30 with TRBJ2-1, with D possibly being TRBD2 (7 bases). CDR1 is GTSNPN, CDR2 SVGIG, per germline (reference sequence). This CDR3 has 15 residues. V was trimmed by 5 bases and J by 10 bases, leaving 24 bases between them. CDR3 coding DNA: TGTGCCTGGTCCGGTATAGGACTAGTAAGGGGGGAGCAGTTCTTC. Its translation is CAWSGIGLVRGEQFF.

This rearrangement joins TRBV19 to TRBJ2-1, with 8 bases fitting TRBD1. Germline loops: CDR1 LNHDA, CDR2 SQIVND (reference sequence). After removal of 5 bases from V and 8 bases from J, the junction contained 5 bases not matched to a gene. The CDR3 covers 13 residues. The CDR3 is CASSGQGRDEQFF. The CDR3 region has the DNA TGTGCCAGTAGTGGACAGGGAAGGGATGAGCAGTTCTTC.

The chain recombines TRBV5-1 with TRBJ1-1, with 9 bases matching TRBD1. The ends lost 3 bases at V and 7 bases at J; junction bases unmatched: 7. This CDR3 has 14 amino acids. Germline CDR1 and CDR2: SGHRS and YFSETQ. The CDR3 DNA is TGCGCCAGCAGCTCCCGGGACAGGGTCATTGAAGCTTTCTTT. Its protein product is CASSSRDRVIEAFF.

This chain links TRBV7-9 with TRBJ2-1, with unresolved D. V lost 5 bases and J lost 6, with 11 bases in between. The germline gives CDR1 SEHNR, CDR2 FQNEAQ (reference sequence). The CDR3 covers 13 residues. This CDR3 reads CASSGKISNEQFF. CDR3 nucleotide sequence: TGTGCCAGCAGCGGCAAAATAAGCAATGAGCAGTTCTTC.

This sequence joins TRBV30 and TRBJ2-2; 9 bases match TRBD1. Germline V CDR1 and CDR2: GTSNPN, SVGIG (reference sequence). Trimming took 6 bases from V and 4 from J; bases not matched to a gene: 6. There are 14 residues in the CDR3. The CDR3 loop reads CACAQGAITGELFF. For the CDR3, the DNA is TGTGCCTGTGCACAGGGGGCGATCACCGGGGAGCTGTTTTTT.

The V call is TRBV19, the J call TRBJ2-2; 10 nucleotides line up with TRBD2. Trimming at V came to 6 bases and at J to 7 bases, leaving 8 bases not matched to a gene. This CDR3 comprises 15 residues. Germline CDR1 LNHDA, CDR2 SQIVND (reference sequence). As DNA, the CDR3 is TGTGCCAGTAGCCCAGCGGGGGGGCGGAACGGGGAGCTGTTTTTT. Its translation: CASSPAGGRNGELFF.

The V call is TRBV12-1, the J call TRBJ2-5; the table assigns TRBD2, which was not confirmed against the DNA. TRBV12-1 is tagged as a pseudogene. The CDR3 runs 14 residues. The CDR3 DNA sequence: TGTGCCAGCAGCTTTGCCCGGGGGGTTGAGACCCAGTACTTC. Its translation: CASSFARGVETQYF.

The chain is built from TRBV5-1 and TRBJ2-3, with 7 bases fitting TRBD2. This CDR3 has 15 residues. Germline trimming cut 0 bases from V and 6 bases from J; bases unmatched to any gene: 7. Germline lookup yields CDR1 SGHRS and CDR2 YFSETQ. CDR3 coding DNA: TGCGCCAGCAGCTTGGAAGCGGGGCCCTTGGATACGCAGTATTTT. Translation: CASSLEAGPLDTQYF.

The rearrangement joins TRBV5-8 to TRBJ2-2; D gene unclear. V lost 4 bases and J lost 6, with 10 bases in between. This CDR3 spans 13 amino acids. CDR1 is SGHTS, CDR2 YDEGEE, per germline. Written as DNA, the CDR3 is TGTGCCAGCAGCCCGGAGTATCCCGGGGAGCTGTTTTTT. This encodes CASSPEYPGELFF.

The chain employs TRBV7-2 and TRBJ1-2; D not resolved. Germline CDR1 is SGHTA and CDR2 is FQGNSA. V lost 4 bases to trimming and J lost 4 bases, with 16 bases between them. This CDR3 region has 15 residues. CDR3 sequence: CASSSWTSALYGYTF. CDR3 in DNA: TGTGCCAGCAGCTCATGGACCTCCGCTCTCTATGGCTACACCTTC.

This clone showed up just once. The chain is built from TRBV7-9 and TRBJ2-3; perhaps TRBD1 as D (5 bases). V dropped 5 bases and J dropped 4 bases, with 19 bases sitting between them. This CDR3 is 16 amino acids long. Germline V gives CDR1 SEHNR, CDR2 FQNEAQ (reference sequence). The CDR3 loop reads CASSPWIQGLADTQYF. CDR3 nucleotide sequence: TGTGCCAGCAGCCCCTGGATCCAGGGATTGGCAGATACGCAGTATTTT.

The rearrangement uses TRBV2 and TRBJ1-1; D is unresolved. Trimming removed 6 bases at V and 5 bases at J, with 13 bases between. The CDR3 spans 13 residues. CDR1 is SNHLY and CDR2 is FYNNEI in the germline V gene. The CDR3 loop reads CASRNSGGTEAFF. The DNA for the CDR3 is TGTGCCAGCAGGAACAGCGGAGGGACTGAAGCTTTCTTT.

This clone has only a few counts. The chain combines TRBV5-1 with TRBJ2-7; D uncertain. Germline lookup yields CDR1 SGHRS and CDR2 YFSETQ. V was shortened by 0 bases and J by 2 bases, with 12 bases between the two germline ends. The CDR3 totals 15 residues. The CDR3 region is CASSLALANPYEQYF. CDR3 DNA sequence: TGCGCCAGCAGCTTGGCGTTGGCGAACCCCTACGAGCAGTACTTC.

The chain is built from TRBV10-3 and TRBJ2-2; D unresolved. From germline, CDR1 is ENHRY and CDR2 SYGVKD. This CDR3 region has 14 residues. Trimming took 3 bases from V and 6 from J, leaving 11 bases between them. CDR3 sequence reads: CAISELWGSGELFF. The CDR3 nucleotides are TGTGCCATCAGTGAACTGTGGGGTTCCGGGGAGCTGTTTTTT.

CDR3 region: CASSVTSGGLGEQFF. The DNA for the CDR3 is TGTGCCAGCAGTGTCACTAGCGGGGGCCTGGGTGAGCAGTTCTTC. The rearrangement links TRBV6-4 to TRBJ2-1, with 11 bases that match TRBD2. The CDR3 spans 15 residues. Germline trimming cut 4 bases from V and 9 bases from J; bases unmatched to any gene: 8. CDR1 is MRHNA and CDR2 is SNTAGT in the germline V gene.

The gene calls are TRBV4-2 and TRBJ1-6, with no clear D. From germline, CDR1 is LGHNA and CDR2 YNFKEQ. The germline V and J ends were trimmed by 0 bases and 14 bases, with 14 bases remaining between them. The CDR3 covers 14 residues. CDR3 sequence: CASSQEDRRRALHF. The CDR3 nucleotides are TGTGCCAGCAGCCAAGAAGATCGGCGGCGGGCCCTCCACTTT.

This clone came up once. This chain uses TRBV6-5 with TRBJ2-3, with a weak D call TRBD2 (6 bases). Trimming removed 6 bases from V and 2 bases from J, with 15 bases in between. This CDR3 spans 15 amino acids. The V gene's germline CDR1 is MNHEY and CDR2 SVGAGI. CDR3 coding DNA: TGTGCCAGCAGGGGTTGGGGACTTAACACAGATACGCAGTATTTT. It yields the protein CASRGWGLNTDTQYF.